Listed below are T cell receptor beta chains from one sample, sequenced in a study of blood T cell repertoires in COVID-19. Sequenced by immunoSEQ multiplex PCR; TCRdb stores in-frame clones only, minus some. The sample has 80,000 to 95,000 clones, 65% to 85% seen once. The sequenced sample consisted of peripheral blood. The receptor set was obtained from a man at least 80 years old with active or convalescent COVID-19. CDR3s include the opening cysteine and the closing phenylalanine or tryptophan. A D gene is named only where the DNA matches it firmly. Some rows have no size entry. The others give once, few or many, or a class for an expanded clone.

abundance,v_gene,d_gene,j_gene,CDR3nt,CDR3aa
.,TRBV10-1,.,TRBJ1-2,TGCGCCAGCAGTGAGTGGCAGGTAATTAACTATGGCTACACCTTC,CASSEWQVINYGYTF
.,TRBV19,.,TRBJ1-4,TGTGCCAGTAGTCCCCGTGGACTCTCACGGGATGAAAAACTGTTTTTT,CASSPRGLSRDEKLFF
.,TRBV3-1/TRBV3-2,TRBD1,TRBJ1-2,TGTGCCAGCAGCCCACGACAGGGGGTGGGCTATGGCTACACCTTC,CASSPRQGVGYGYTF
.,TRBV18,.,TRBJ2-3,TGTGCCAGCTCACCACCGGTCGCGGTAGATACGCAGTATTTT,CASSPPVAVDTQYF
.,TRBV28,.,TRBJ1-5,TGTGCCAGCAGTTTAGGGGGGATCGGAAGCAATCAGCCCCAGCATTTT,CASSLGGIGSNQPQHF
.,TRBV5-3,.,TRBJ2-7,TGTGCCAGAAGCTTGAGGGGTTCACCCTACGAGCAGTACTTC,CARSLRGSPYEQYF
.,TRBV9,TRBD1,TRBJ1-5,TGTGCCAGCAGCCCAGATGACAGGGCGACCGGTCAGCCCCAGCATTTT,CASSPDDRATGQPQHF
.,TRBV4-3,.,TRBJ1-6,TGCGCCAGCAGCCAAGATCGAACAGGGAGTAATTCACCCCTCCACTTT,CASSQDRTGSNSPLHF
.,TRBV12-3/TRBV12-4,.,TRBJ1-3,TGTGCCAGCAGAAGGGGATCTGGAAACACCATATATTTT,CASRRGSGNTIYF
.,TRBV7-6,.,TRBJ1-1,TGTGCCAGCAGCTTAGCGCAAGGGGACGGGAGACTTAACACTGAAGCTTTCTTT,CASSLAQGDGRLNTEAFF
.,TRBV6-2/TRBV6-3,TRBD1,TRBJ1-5,TGTGCCAGCAGTCTCGCCCAGGGGGCTGGCAATCAGCCCCAGCATTTT,CASSLAQGAGNQPQHF
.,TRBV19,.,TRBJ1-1,TGTGCCAGTAGTCAGGGAGCGGGGACTGAAGCTCTCTTC,CASSQGAGTEALF
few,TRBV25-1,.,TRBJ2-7,TGTGCCAGCAGTGCCCGGGGAGCGGCCCCCTACGAGCAGTACTTC,CASSARGAAPYEQYF
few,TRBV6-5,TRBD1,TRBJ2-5,TGTGCCAGCAGGCCGGGACAGGGGGCAAAGGAGACCCAGTACTTC,CASRPGQGAKETQYF
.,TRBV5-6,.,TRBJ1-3,TGTGCCAGCAGTTACGACAGCTCTGGAAACACCATATATTTT,CASSYDSSGNTIYF
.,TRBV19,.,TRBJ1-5,TGTGCCAGTAGTATTCTAGGGGGGGGACAGCCCCAGCATTTT,CASSILGGGQPQHF
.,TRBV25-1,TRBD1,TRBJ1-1,TGTGCCAGCAGCCTGGGGGCAGGGGGGATGGAAGCTTTCTTT,CASSLGAGGMEAFF
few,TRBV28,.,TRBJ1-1,TGTGCCAGCACCCCACGCTCAGGGGAAGCTTTCTTT,CASTPRSGEAFF
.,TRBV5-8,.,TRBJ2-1,TGTGCCAGCAGCTTAACTGGGCAGTACAATGAGCAGTTCTTC,CASSLTGQYNEQFF
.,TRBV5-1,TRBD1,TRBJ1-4,TGCGCCAGCAGTCCCGGGACAGTAACTGAAAAACTGTTTTTT,CASSPGTVTEKLFF
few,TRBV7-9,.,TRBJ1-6,TGTGCCAGCAGCCTGACTCGGGGTTCACCCCTCCACTTT,CASSLTRGSPLHF
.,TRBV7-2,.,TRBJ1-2,TGTGCCAGTTCGGTGCCCCCAAACTATGGCTACACCTTC,CASSVPPNYGYTF
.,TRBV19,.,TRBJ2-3,TGTGCCAGTAGTATTCCGGGAGATACGCAGTATTTT,CASSIPGDTQYF
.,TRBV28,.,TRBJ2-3,TGTGCCAGCAGTTTAGCGGGGGCATTCACAGATACGCAGTATTTT,CASSLAGAFTDTQYF